These 14 T cell receptor beta chains were all obtained from the same sample, sequenced in a study of response to subunit inactivated influenza vaccine. In TCRdb, the RT-PCR reads were re-called with MiXCR into one record per CDR3 protein. Of more than 550,000 distinct CDR3 sequences listed, 10% to 12% are singletons. The data also belong to a second study, concerning T cells expressing NK-cell markers. Per that study: UMIs accompanied the 5'RACE template switching by which TCR beta cDNA was made.

The sample in question was PBMCs from blood, obtained on the day of vaccination. The receptor source for this set is a man in his forties or fifties who received an inactivated influenza vaccine.

The chain has TRBV3-1 and TRBJ2-7, with 12 bases lining up with TRBD1. Germline trimming cut 1 base from V and 4 bases from J; bases unmatched to any gene: 14. CDR3 size: 19 residues. Germline V lookup: CDR1 LGHDT, CDR2 YNNKEL (reference sequence). The CDR3 is CASSQVFFLGDRGPYEQYF. The CDR3 DNA is TGTGCCAGCAGCCAAGTTTTTTTTCTAGGGGACAGGGGGCCATACGAGCAGTACTTC.

At least ten counts were recorded for this clonotype. V gene TRBV20-1 combines with J gene TRBJ1-4, with D possibly matching TRBD1 (5 bases). V gave up 3 bases and J gave up 3 bases, with 14 bases separating them. Germline loops: CDR1 DFQATT, CDR2 SNEGSKA (reference sequence). The length of the CDR3 is 15 residues. DNA of the CDR3: TGCAGTGCTAGCCTTTGGGGGGAAGCTAATGAAAAACTGTTTTTT. Translated: CSASLWGEANEKLFF.

The chain combines TRBV29-1 with TRBJ2-7; 7 bases are a match to TRBD1. Losses at the gene ends were 3 bases for V and 0 bases for J; bases not matched to a gene: 2. Germline V gives CDR1 SQVTM, CDR2 ANQGSEA. The CDR3 runs 13 residues. The CDR3 region is CSVDTGVSYEQYF. In DNA form, the CDR3 reads TGCAGCGTTGATACAGGGGTCTCCTACGAGCAGTACTTC.

The chain employs TRBV20-1 and TRBJ2-7; TRBD2 matches at 9 bases. The trim removed 6 bases at V and 3 bases at J, leaving 9 bases unmatched. In germline, CDR1 is DFQATT, CDR2 SNEGSKA (reference sequence). The CDR3 runs to 14 residues. The DNA for the CDR3 is TGCAGTGCCCATTTGAGAGCGGGAGGCTACGAGCAGTACTTC. This sequence encodes CSAHLRAGGYEQYF.

The chain uses TRBV5-1 and TRBJ2-2; D may be TRBD1 (5 bases). The length of the CDR3 is 14 residues. V shed 0 bases and J shed 4 bases, with 7 bases lying between them. Germline V gene sequence: CDR1 SGHRS, CDR2 YFSETQ. CDR3 sequence reads: CASSLGQPTGELFF. The DNA for the CDR3 is TGCGCCAGCAGCTTGGGACAGCCCACCGGGGAGCTGTTTTTT. The full variable domain, rest sourced from reference TRBV5-1 and TRBJ2-2, is KAGVTQTPRYLIKTRGQQVTLSCSPISGHRSVSWYQQTPGQGLQFLFEYFSETQRNKGNFPGRFSGRQFSNSRSEMNVSTLELGDSALYLCASSLGQPTGELFFGEGSRLTVL.

The chain carries TRBV12-3 or TRBV12-4 and TRBJ2-7; D tentatively fits TRBD1 or TRBD2 (5 bases each). Trimming shortened V by 2 bases and J by 5 bases, and 10 bases separated the two germline ends. CDR3 length: 13 amino acids. The CDR3 protein is CASSLYGADEQYF. The DNA for the CDR3 is TGTGCCAGCAGTTTATACGGGGCCGACGAGCAGTACTTC.

V is TRBV10-3 and J is TRBJ2-5; D uncertain. The V end lost 4 bases, the J end lost 5 bases, and 8 bases lay between the germline ends. The CDR3 spans 12 residues. Germline lookup yields CDR1 ENHRY and CDR2 SYGVKD. CDR3 amino acids: CAISAVDETQYF. The CDR3 coding sequence is TGTGCCATCAGTGCAGTCGATGAGACCCAGTACTTC.

The V gene is TRBV20-1, the J gene TRBJ1-2; D call uncertain. V was pared by 0 bases and J by 8 bases, with 25 bases between. This CDR3 contains 17 residues. Germline CDR1 reads DFQATT; CDR2 reads SNEGSKA (reference sequence). The CDR3: CSARDWINSSPESGYTF. The CDR3 bases are TGCAGTGCTAGAGATTGGATAAACAGCTCCCCTGAGAGCGGCTACACCTTC.

The rearrangement joins TRBV7-9 to TRBJ1-2; D call uncertain. The CDR3 runs to 15 residues. The germline CDR1 and CDR2 sequences are SEHNR and FQNEAQ (reference sequence). V lost 5 bases and J 8 bases, leaving 21 bases between the germline ends. CDR3 sequence (DNA): TGTGCCAGCAGCCCAGGTGTTTTTGGAACGGACGGCTACACCTTC. It is translated as CASSPGVFGTDGYTF.

This sequence joins TRBV5-1 and TRBJ2-3, with a tentative D call TRBD1 (5 bases). There are 14 residues in the CDR3. V was trimmed by 1 base and J by 4 bases, leaving 10 bases between them. Germline V gene lookup returns CDR1 SGHRS and CDR2 YFSETQ. Written as DNA, the CDR3 is TGCGCCAGCAGCTTGTTCAGGGAAGCAGATACGCAGTATTTT. This encodes CASSLFREADTQYF.

The rearrangement uses TRBV2 and TRBJ2-2; D might be TRBD1 or TRBD2, each matching 6 bases. The CDR3 covers 16 residues. CDR1 is SNHLY, CDR2 FYNNEI, per germline. The ends were cut back, 7 bases at V and 3 bases at J, with 18 bases in the middle. The DNA for the CDR3 is TGTGCCAGCACCTTCGAGGGGGGCTTTGACACCGGGGAGCTGTTTTTT. It specifies CASTFEGGFDTGELFF.

This clonotype was seen repeatedly, ten times or more. This chain uses TRBV18 with TRBJ2-5; no definite D call. The CDR3 sequence is 13 residues long. Germline V gives CDR1 KGHSH, CDR2 LQKENI. V lost 6 bases to trimming and J lost 5 bases, with 13 bases between them. This chain's CDR3 is CASSTGPLETQYF. The CDR3 bases are TGTGCCAGCTCCACCGGTCCCCTGGAGACCCAGTACTTC.

The chain carries TRBV4-1 and TRBJ1-1, with D possibly matching TRBD1 (5 bases). Germline CDR1 reads MGHRA; CDR2 reads YSYEKL. Trimming took off 3 bases at V and 4 bases at J, with 12 bases between the two ends. The CDR3 length is 14 residues. The CDR3 DNA follows: TGCGCCAGCAGCCAGGGTTTGCAGGGCACTGAAGCTTTCTTT. Protein product: CASSQGLQGTEAFF.

This clonotype was picked up many times. The CDR3 coding sequence is TGCGCCAGCAGCGGTCTGGGGATGGATGAAAAACTGTTTTTT. Its protein is CASSGLGMDEKLFF. The chain has TRBV5-1 and TRBJ1-4, with D hard to call. The germline V gene has CDR1 SGHRS and CDR2 YFSETQ. This CDR3 is 14 amino acids long. The V end was cut by 4 bases, the J end by 6 bases, with 13 bases between.